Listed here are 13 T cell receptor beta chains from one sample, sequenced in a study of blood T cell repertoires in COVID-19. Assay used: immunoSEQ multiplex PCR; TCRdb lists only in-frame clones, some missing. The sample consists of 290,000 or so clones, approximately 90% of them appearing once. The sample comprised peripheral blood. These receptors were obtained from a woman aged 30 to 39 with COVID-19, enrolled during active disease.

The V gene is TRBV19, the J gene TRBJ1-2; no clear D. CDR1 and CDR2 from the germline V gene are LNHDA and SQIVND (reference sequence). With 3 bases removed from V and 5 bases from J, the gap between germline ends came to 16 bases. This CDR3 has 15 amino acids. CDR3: CASSISFGTRYGYTF. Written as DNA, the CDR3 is TGTGCCAGTAGTATCAGTTTCGGCACCAGGTATGGCTACACCTTC.

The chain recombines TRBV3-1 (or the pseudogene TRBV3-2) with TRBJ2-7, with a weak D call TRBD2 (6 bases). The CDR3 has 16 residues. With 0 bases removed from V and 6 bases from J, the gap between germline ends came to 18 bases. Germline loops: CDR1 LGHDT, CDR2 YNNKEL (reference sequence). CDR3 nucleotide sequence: TGTGCCAGCAGCCAAGATTGGGGGAGGCGGTCTGCCGAGCAGTACTTC. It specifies CASSQDWGRRSAEQYF.

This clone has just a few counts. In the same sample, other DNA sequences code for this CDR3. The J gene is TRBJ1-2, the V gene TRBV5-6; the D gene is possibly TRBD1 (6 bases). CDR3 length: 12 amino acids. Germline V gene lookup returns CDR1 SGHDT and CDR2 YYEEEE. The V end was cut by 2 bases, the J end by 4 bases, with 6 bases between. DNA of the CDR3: TGTGCCAGCAGCTTAGGGGGCTATGGCTACACCTTC. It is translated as CASSLGGYGYTF.

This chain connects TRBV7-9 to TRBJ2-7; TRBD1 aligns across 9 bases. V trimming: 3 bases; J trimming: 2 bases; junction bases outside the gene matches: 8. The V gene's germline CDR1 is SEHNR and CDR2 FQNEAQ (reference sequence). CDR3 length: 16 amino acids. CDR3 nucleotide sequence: TGTGCCAGCAGCTTTGGGACAGGGAGCGGACCCTACGAGCAGTACTTC. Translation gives CASSFGTGSGPYEQYF.

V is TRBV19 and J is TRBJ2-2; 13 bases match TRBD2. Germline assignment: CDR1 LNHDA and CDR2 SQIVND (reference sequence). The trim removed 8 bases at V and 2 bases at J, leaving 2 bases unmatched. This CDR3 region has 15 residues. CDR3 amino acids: CASGLAGVNTGELFF. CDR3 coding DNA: TGTGCCAGTGGACTAGCGGGAGTAAACACCGGGGAGCTGTTTTTT.

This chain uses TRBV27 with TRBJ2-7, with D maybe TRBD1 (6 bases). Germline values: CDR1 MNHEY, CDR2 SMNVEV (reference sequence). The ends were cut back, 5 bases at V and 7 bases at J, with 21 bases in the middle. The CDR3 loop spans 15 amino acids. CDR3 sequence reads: CASSPREGGWYEQYF. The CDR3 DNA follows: TGTGCCAGCAGTCCTCGGGAAGGGGGATGGTATGAGCAGTACTTC.

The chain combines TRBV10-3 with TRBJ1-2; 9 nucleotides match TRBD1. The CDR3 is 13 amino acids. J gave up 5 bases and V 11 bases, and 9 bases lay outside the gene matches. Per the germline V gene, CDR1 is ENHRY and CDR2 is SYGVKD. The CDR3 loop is CAANPGQGYGYTF. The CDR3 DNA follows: TGTGCCGCCAATCCGGGACAGGGTTATGGCTACACCTTC.

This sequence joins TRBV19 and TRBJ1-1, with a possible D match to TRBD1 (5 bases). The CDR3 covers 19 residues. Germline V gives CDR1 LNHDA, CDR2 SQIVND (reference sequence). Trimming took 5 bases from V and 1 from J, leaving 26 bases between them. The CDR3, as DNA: TGTGCCAGTAGTCCTATTAGGTTCCGGGGCGGGGGAAGGAACACTGAAGCTTTCTTT. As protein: CASSPIRFRGGGRNTEAFF.

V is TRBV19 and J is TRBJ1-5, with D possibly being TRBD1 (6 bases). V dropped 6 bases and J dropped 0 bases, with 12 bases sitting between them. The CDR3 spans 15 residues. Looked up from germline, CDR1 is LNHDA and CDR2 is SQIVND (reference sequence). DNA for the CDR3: TGTGCCAGTAGCCGGACAGAACCTAGCAATCAGCCCCAGCATTTT. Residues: CASSRTEPSNQPQHF.

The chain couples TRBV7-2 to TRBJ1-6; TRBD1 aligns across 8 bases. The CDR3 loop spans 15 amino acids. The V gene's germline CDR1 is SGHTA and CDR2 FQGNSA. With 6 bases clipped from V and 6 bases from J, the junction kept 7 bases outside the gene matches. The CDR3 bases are TGTGCCAGCAGAGAGACAGGGGATCGTAATTCACCCCTCCACTTT. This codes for CASRETGDRNSPLHF.

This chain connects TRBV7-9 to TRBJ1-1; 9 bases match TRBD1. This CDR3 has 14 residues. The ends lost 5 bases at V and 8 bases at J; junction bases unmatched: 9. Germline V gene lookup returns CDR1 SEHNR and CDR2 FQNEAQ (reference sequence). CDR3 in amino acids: CASSPYRGPFEAFF. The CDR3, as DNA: TGTGCCAGCAGCCCGTACAGGGGGCCCTTCGAAGCTTTCTTT.

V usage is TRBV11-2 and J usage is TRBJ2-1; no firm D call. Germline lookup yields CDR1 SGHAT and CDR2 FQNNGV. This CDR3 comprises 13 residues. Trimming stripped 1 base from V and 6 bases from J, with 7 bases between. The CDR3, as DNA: TGTGCCAGCAGCTTAGTTTCAATCAATGAGCAGTTCTTC. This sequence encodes CASSLVSINEQFF.

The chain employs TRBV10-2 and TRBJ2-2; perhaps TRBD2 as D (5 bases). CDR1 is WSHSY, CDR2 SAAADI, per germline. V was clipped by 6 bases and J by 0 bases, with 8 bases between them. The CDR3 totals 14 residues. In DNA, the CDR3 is TGCGCCAGCAGGAGCGGAGCGAACACCGGGGAGCTGTTTTTT. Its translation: CASRSGANTGELFF.